These T cell receptor beta chains were read from a single sample in a study of metastatic and nonmetastatic thyroid tumors. TCRdb reprocessed the PCR reads via MiXCR. Among around 25,000 clones listed, roughly 22% were seen once. The sample was adjacent normal tissue. The source of these receptors is a female donor with papillary thyroid cancer or a benign thyroid nodule (not recorded which). Some clones in this sample may be carry-over from other donors' samples. Both conserved end residues are part of each CDR3. The D gene is left open where the match is weak.

>.|TRBV6-4|TRBJ2-6
CASQISSGANVLTF
>.|TRBV9|TRBJ2-3
CASSVGDLQGDTQYF
>.|TRBV7-2|TRBJ2-7
CASSPGTGYEQYF
>TRBD2|TRBV9|TRBJ2-1
CASSPRGGLAGDNEQFF
>.|TRBV24-1|TRBJ2-3
CATSDPPSTDTQYF
>.|TRBV6-1|TRBJ2-6
CASSSPLQQPNSWANVLTF
>TRBD2|TRBV27|TRBJ2-1
CASRREGFYNEQFF
>TRBD1|TRBV28|TRBJ1-3
CASSSRRGLGNTIYF
>.|TRBV19|TRBJ2-1
CASQTPLSSGYNEQFF
>TRBD1|TRBV6-6|TRBJ1-1
CASSYSRTGGLGTMNTEAFF
>TRBD1|TRBV6-1|TRBJ1-2
CASSSFPLSTGNYGCTF
>.|TRBV27|TRBJ1-5
CASRTSGGQPQHF
>.|TRBV6-5|TRBJ2-1
CASSLGSSYNEQFF
>TRBD2|TRBV5-1|TRBJ2-5
CASSRSSGRGETQYF
>.|TRBV20-1|TRBJ1-1
CSARDRGGRDTEAFF
>TRBD2|TRBV30|TRBJ2-1
CAWGRAGEQFF
>.|TRBV6-1|TRBJ2-1
CASSLGREPANEQFF
>.|TRBV3-1|TRBJ2-1
CASSRPSEGNEQFF
>.|TRBV6-4|TRBJ2-1
CASSEGYPNEQFF
>TRBD1|TRBV14|TRBJ1-5
CASSQVAGQGYQPQHF
>.|TRBV27|TRBJ2-5
CAGSPTVYYLETQYF
>.|TRBV7-6|TRBJ2-7
CASSARPGGRDEQYF
>.|TRBV7-3|TRBJ2-7
CASSLEPRGVQYF
>.|TRBV19|TRBJ1-1
CASPPRVSTEAFF
>.|TRBV5-5|TRBJ2-7
CASSLAGLEQYF
>.|TRBV27|TRBJ1-6
CASRAGGSGSNSPLHF
>.|TRBV11-3|TRBJ2-2
CASSRAGGLSTGELFF
>.|TRBV6-1|TRBJ1-5
CASSVLGSLGQPQHF
>.|TRBV13|TRBJ1-2
CASSFMQDNGYTF
>TRBD1|TRBV29-1|TRBJ2-7
CSVVPGGEAPGYEQYF
>.|TRBV20-1|TRBJ2-7
CSAAVSGKQYF
>TRBD2|TRBV20-1|TRBJ2-2
CSAPWTSDNTGELFF
>TRBD2|TRBV20-1|TRBJ2-7
CSASPPGLAVEGQYF
>TRBD1|TRBV18|TRBJ2-3
CASSDRDGTDTQYF
>.|TRBV6-1|TRBJ1-5
CASRPGTDCSNQPQHF
>TRBD2|TRBV19|TRBJ2-7
CASSTLAGHNEQYF
>.|TRBV30|TRBJ2-2
CAWNRAGELFF
>.|TRBV24-1|TRBJ2-1
CATSDLCGMGYNGQFF
>TRBD1|TRBV6-1|TRBJ1-3
CASRGQGSGNTIYF
>.|TRBV4-1|TRBJ1-4
CASRQAGGNEKLFF